The source of this TCR beta chain is a study of cytomegalovirus exposure and HLA in healthy donors. With respect to this clone: Its antigen is currently unknown.

PCR amplification relied on 60 Vbeta primers (plus 13 Jbeta primers). Per the original methods: Later work found 65 million to 85 million unique TCR beta chains, with roughly 11 million shared. TCRdb keeps only in-frame clones here, not all; method: immunoSEQ multiplex PCR. V, J and clone size were drawn from that table, and D and trimming were deduced from the DNA. The table lists about 170,000 clones, about 85% of them singletons. This CDR3 has 16 residues. J was trimmed by 3 bases and V by 4 bases; bases with no gene match: 8. Germline CDR1 is LNHDA and CDR2 is SQIVND (reference sequence). Whole-study results and caveats: There were a few CMV-associated chains whose specificity for CMV antigens was confirmed in vitro.

The genes are TRBV19 and TRBJ1-3; 8 bases map to TRBD1. Input material: PBMCs. The TCR was taken from a man between 18 and 35 years old in good health and CMV-seropositive. CDR3 sequence (DNA): TGTGCCAGTAGTACTTGGACAGGGTCGAGTGGAAACACCATATATTTT. This codes for CASSTWTGSSGNTIYF. The entire variable domain, with the rest obtained from reference TRBV19 and TRBJ1-3, is as follows: DGGITQSPKYLFRKEGQNVTLSCEQNLNHDAMYWYRQDPGQGLRLIYYSQIVNDFQKGDIAEGYSVSREKKESFPLTVTSAQKNPTAFYLCASSTWTGSSGNTIYFGEGSWLTVV.